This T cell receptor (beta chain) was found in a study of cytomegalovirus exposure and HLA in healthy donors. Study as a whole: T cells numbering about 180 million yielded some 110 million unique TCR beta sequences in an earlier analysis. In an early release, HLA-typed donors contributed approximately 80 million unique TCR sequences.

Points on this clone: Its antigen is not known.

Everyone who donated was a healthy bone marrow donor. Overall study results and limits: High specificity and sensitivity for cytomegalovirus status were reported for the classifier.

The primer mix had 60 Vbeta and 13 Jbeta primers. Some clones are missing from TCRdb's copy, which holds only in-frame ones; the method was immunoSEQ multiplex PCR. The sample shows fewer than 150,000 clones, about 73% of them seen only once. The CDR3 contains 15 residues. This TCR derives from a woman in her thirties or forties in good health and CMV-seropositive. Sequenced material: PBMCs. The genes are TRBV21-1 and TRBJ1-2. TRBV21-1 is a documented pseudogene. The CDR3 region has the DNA TGTGCCAGCAGCAAAAGGGGGGGCAGGGAGGGTGGCTACACCTTC. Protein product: CASSKRGGREGGYTF.